A selection of T cell receptor beta chains follows, all from one sample in a study of blood T cell repertoires in COVID-19. The protocol was immunoSEQ multiplex PCR, while the TCRdb copy is restricted to in-frame clones and leaves out a portion. The sample gives some 340,000 clones, approximately 91% of which show up once; about 4.2% is in the top ten. The sequenced sample consisted of PBMCs or T cells enriched from blood (not recorded which). These receptors were taken from a woman aged 25-40 years who had been exposed to COVID-19. Both conserved end residues are part of each CDR3.

TRBV5-4 | CASSLKGGDGYTF
TRBV12-3/TRBV12-4 | CASSFSDTEAFF
TRBV30 | CAWTHFINREQYF
TRBV7-9 | CASSLQGRETQYF
TRBV27 | CASSLTQGRSPLHF
TRBV27 | CASSHPGTLNTEAFF
TRBV9 | CDMPRQEGYTSGANVLTF
TRBV6-2/TRBV6-3 | CASSQPGGGYGYTF
TRBV10-3 | CAISQGLYTEAFF
TRBV10-1 | CASSGVCLYGYTF
TRBV4-1 | CASSPTSGGYNEQFF
TRBV28 | CASSLGEGSPGYEQYF
TRBV11-2 | CASSLPGQGWYGYTF
TRBV4-3 | CASSQDHRSGGRRNEQFF
TRBV9 | CASSPSPGGPYEQYF
TRBV4-1 | CASSQVAGSGNTIYF
TRBV6-5 | CASVARSNEKLFF
TRBV7-2 | CASSPRLGGGVTDTQYF
TRBV7-2 | CASSSPGKSGYTF
TRBV4-1 | CASSQGNRVNTEAFF
TRBV3-1/TRBV3-2 | CASSQGSGRGAYF
TRBV19 | CASSTSGTGGYGYTF
TRBV11-2 | CASSSPDGTAQNYGYTF
TRBV7-2 | CASSWTGTGINEKLFF
TRBV9 | CASSVEWSGNTEAFF
TRBV5-1 | CASSLALTGQDGYTF
TRBV5-1 | CASSPTPSDEQFF
TRBV27 | CASSSRTGGYGYTF
TRBV19 | CASKRTEDYGYTF